These 25 T cell receptor beta chains were sequenced from one sample in a study of cytotoxic CD8 clonotypes in ibrutinib-treated CLL. Clones were read by immunoSEQ multiplex PCR, and TCRdb kept only the in-frame ones, dropping some. The profile shows fewer than 50,000 clones, around half of them singletons. Material: PBMCs, obtained after 12 months of ibrutinib treatment. These receptors all come from a human donor with chronic lymphocytic leukemia.

V is TRBV20-1 and J is TRBJ2-1; 7 bases are shared with TRBD2. Germline-derived CDR1 and CDR2 are DFQATT and SNEGSKA (reference sequence). The length of the CDR3 is 11 residues. The CDR3 spells CSKLAKNEQFF. The CDR3 DNA sequence: TGCAGCAAACTAGCGAAAAATGAGCAGTTCTTC.

This chain joins TRBV11-1 and TRBJ2-5; maybe TRBD1 (6 bases). This CDR3 is built from 14 residues. Germline V gene sequence: CDR1 SGHAT, CDR2 FQDESV (reference sequence). V was cut by 3 bases and J by 1 base, with 9 bases left in between. CDR3 loop: CASSLWGPQETQYF. The DNA of the CDR3 is TGTGCCAGCAGCTTGTGGGGGCCCCAAGAGACCCAGTACTTC.

The rearrangement joins TRBV7-2 to TRBJ1-5; D gene uncertain. Germline loops: CDR1 SGHTA, CDR2 FQGNSA. CDR3 size: 16 residues. V was pared by 3 bases and J by 0 bases, with 12 bases between. The CDR3 DNA reads as TGTGCCAGCAGCTTGGAATTGGGGTATAGCAATCAGCCCCAGCATTTT. Amino acid sequence: CASSLELGYSNQPQHF.

This chain connects TRBV27 to TRBJ2-7, with 8 bases aligning to TRBD2. The trim removed 5 bases at V and 2 bases at J, leaving 8 bases unmatched. This CDR3 comprises 15 residues. The V gene's germline CDR1 is MNHEY and CDR2 SMNVEV (reference sequence). CDR3 nucleotide sequence: TGTGCCAGCAGTCCCCGACTAGCGCCTACCTACGAGCAGTACTTC. It translates to CASSPRLAPTYEQYF.

This clone appeared a few times. The J gene is TRBJ2-3, the V gene TRBV5-1; 10 bases are shared with TRBD1. CDR3 length: 16 residues. Unmatched junction bases numbered 3, after V lost 0 bases and J lost 2 bases. The germline CDR1 and CDR2 sequences are SGHRS and YFSETQ. Here the CDR3 DNA reads TGCGCCAGCAGCTTGGGGACAGGGGGTCCCACAGATACGCAGTATTTT. Translating gives CASSLGTGGPTDTQYF.

This clone came up a few times. CDR3 nucleotides: TGTGCCAGCAAGCCGACTGTGATCCCTGGGGCCAACGTCCTGACTTTC. Translated, it gives CASKPTVIPGANVLTF. J is TRBJ2-6 and V is TRBV2; D is unresolved. Germline V gene sequence: CDR1 SNHLY, CDR2 FYNNEI. The CDR3 length is 16 residues. Deletions cut 7 bases from V and 2 bases from J, with 15 bases between.

This clone was counted only a few times. The chain combines TRBV7-2 with TRBJ1-4; 7 bases fit TRBD1. The CDR3 is made up of 15 amino acids. V was pared by 8 bases and J by 5 bases, with 11 bases of the junction left unmatched. Germline values: CDR1 SGHTA, CDR2 FQGNSA. The CDR3 DNA reads TGTGCCAGCGGGGTCGGGGGACAGCTAAATGAAAAACTGTTTTTT. Amino acids: CASGVGGQLNEKLFF. Using reference TRBV7-2 and TRBJ1-4 for the parts outside the CDR3, the full variable domain is GAGVSQSPSNKVTEKGKDVELRCDPISGHTALYWYRQSLGQGLEFLIYFQGNSAPDKSGLPSDRFSAERTGGSVSTLTIQRTQQEDSAVYLCASGVGGQLNEKLFFGSGTQLSVL.

The rearrangement joins TRBV5-1 to TRBJ2-1, with 8 bases lining up with TRBD2. This CDR3 is built from 16 residues. J gave up 2 bases and V 0 bases, and 4 bases lay outside the gene matches. Germline V gene sequence: CDR1 SGHRS, CDR2 YFSETQ. The CDR3, as DNA: TGCGCCAGCAGCTTGGTTCTAGCGGGTACCTACAATGAGCAGTTCTTC. This sequence encodes CASSLVLAGTYNEQFF.

This clone was recorded once. The J gene is TRBJ2-3, the V gene TRBV27; TRBD1 agrees at 7 bases. In germline, CDR1 is MNHEY, CDR2 SMNVEV (reference sequence). J lost 1 base, V lost 4 bases, and 2 bases had no gene match. This CDR3 spans 14 amino acids. CDR3 region: CASSWDRGTDTQYF. CDR3 DNA sequence: TGTGCCAGCAGTTGGGACAGAGGCACAGATACGCAGTATTTT.

The chain has TRBV20-1 and TRBJ2-3; no firm D call. Germline V gene sequence: CDR1 DFQATT, CDR2 SNEGSKA (reference sequence). The CDR3 consists of 11 residues. V lost 5 bases and J lost 5, with 8 bases in between. CDR3: CSAHKGDTQYF. The DNA for the CDR3 is TGCAGTGCTCACAAGGGAGATACGCAGTATTTT.

V usage is TRBV5-1 and J usage is TRBJ2-2; D is perhaps TRBD2 (6 bases). Germline loops: CDR1 SGHRS, CDR2 YFSETQ. The length of the CDR3 is 15 residues. Trimming took 2 bases from V and 2 from J, leaving 10 bases between them. The CDR3 reads CASSLGGANTGELFF. CDR3 in DNA: TGCGCCAGCAGCTTAGGAGGGGCAAACACCGGGGAGCTGTTTTTT. Full variable domain (rest looked up from reference TRBV5-1 and TRBJ2-2): KAGVTQTPRYLIKTRGQQVTLSCSPISGHRSVSWYQQTPGQGLQFLFEYFSETQRNKGNFPGRFSGRQFSNSRSEMNVSTLELGDSALYLCASSLGGANTGELFFGEGSRLTVL.

The CDR3 sequence: CASSTSGITDTQYF. The DNA of the CDR3 is TGTGCCAGCAGTACTAGCGGGATCACAGATACGCAGTATTTT. This chain joins TRBV28 and TRBJ2-3; 10 bases map to TRBD2. With V trimmed by 5 bases and J by 2 bases, 1 base remained unmatched. Germline lookup yields CDR1 MDHEN and CDR2 SYDVKM. This CDR3 spans 14 amino acids.

The table lists this clone with many counts. The chain is built from TRBV11-3 and TRBJ2-3; D call uncertain. This CDR3 has 12 amino acids. From germline, CDR1 is SGHNT and CDR2 YENEEA. V lost 1 base and J 6 bases, leaving 5 bases between the germline ends. The CDR3 loop reads CASSLGWDTQYF. DNA for the CDR3: TGTGCCAGCAGCTTAGGGTGGGATACGCAGTATTTT. Complete variable domain (other parts from reference TRBV11-3 and TRBJ2-3): EAGVVQSPRYKIIEKKQPVAFWCNPISGHNTLYWYLQNLGQGPELLIRYENEEAVDDSQLPKDRFSAERLKGVDSTLKIQPAELGDSAVYLCASSLGWDTQYFGPGTRLTVL.

This clone was counted a few times. The V and J genes are TRBV7-2 and TRBJ1-1, with unresolved D. The CDR3 loop spans 14 amino acids. Germline CDR1 SGHTA, CDR2 FQGNSA. Trimming pared 3 bases from V and 0 bases from J, leaving 8 bases between. CDR3 sequence: CASSLDHLNTEAFF. The CDR3 region has the DNA TGTGCCAGCAGCTTGGACCACTTGAACACTGAAGCTTTCTTT.

In its sample, this clone was seen a few times. The rearrangement joins TRBV27 to TRBJ1-2, with TRBD1 identical over 7 bases. CDR3 length: 14 amino acids. The germline CDR1 and CDR2 sequences are MNHEY and SMNVEV (reference sequence). J was trimmed by 0 bases and V by 8 bases; bases with no gene match: 6. The CDR3 DNA reads TGTGCCAGCGGCAGGGGGAAAGCTAACTATGGCTACACCTTC. Translated, it gives CASGRGKANYGYTF.

The genes are TRBV2 and TRBJ2-2; perhaps D is TRBD1 or TRBD2 (5 bases each). CDR3 length equals 15 residues. V lost 4 bases and J lost 5, with 14 bases in between. Germline V gene lookup returns CDR1 SNHLY and CDR2 FYNNEI. The CDR3 DNA sequence: TGTGCCAGCAGTGTGGGGGTGTGGGGGACCGGGGAGCTGTTTTTT. Its protein product is CASSVGVWGTGELFF.

The V gene is TRBV2, the J gene TRBJ1-2; D is possibly TRBD1 (5 bases). CDR3 size: 13 residues. V lost 6 bases, J lost 3 bases, and 11 bases lay in between. The V gene's germline CDR1 is SNHLY and CDR2 FYNNEI. The CDR3 sequence is CASRGDDDYGYTF. CDR3 coding DNA: TGTGCCAGCAGGGGGGACGACGACTATGGCTACACCTTC.

V gene TRBV11-3 combines with J gene TRBJ2-1; 10 bases match TRBD2. CDR3 length: 16 amino acids. After removal of 5 bases from V and 2 bases from J, the junction contained 6 bases not matched to a gene. Germline V gene sequence: CDR1 SGHNT, CDR2 YENEEA. CDR3 DNA sequence: TGTGCCAGCAGCCCGTCTAGCGGGAGCACCTACAATGAGCAGTTCTTC. Protein sequence: CASSPSSGSTYNEQFF.

This clone came up once. The CDR3 DNA reads as TGTGCCAGCAGCCAAGATCAGGCGGGAGGCAGTAATGAGCAGTTCTTC. It yields the protein CASSQDQAGGSNEQFF. The gene calls are TRBV4-2 and TRBJ2-1; 8 bases are shared with TRBD2. V shed 0 bases, J shed 7 bases, and the junction held 8 bases outside the gene matches. There are 16 residues in the CDR3. CDR1 is LGHNA, CDR2 YNFKEQ, per germline.

This clone was found once. V and J are TRBV7-2 and TRBJ2-3; 8 nucleotides line up with TRBD1. The CDR3 totals 16 residues. V dropped 4 bases and J dropped 7; count of bases not matched to a gene: 13. Germline CDR1 and CDR2: SGHTA and FQGNSA. The CDR3 spells CASSSRRGQVGNTQYF. CDR3 in DNA: TGTGCCAGCAGCTCTAGGAGGGGACAGGTGGGAAATACGCAGTATTTT.

This clone was observed many times. The chain uses TRBV19 and TRBJ1-1; D unresolved. This CDR3 has 15 amino acids. Germline CDR1 is LNHDA and CDR2 is SQIVND (reference sequence). The V end lost 5 bases, the J end lost 0 bases, and 13 bases lay between the germline ends. The CDR3 DNA reads TGTGCCAGTAGTCCCAGTGGAAGCGTGAACACTGAAGCTTTCTTT. Translation gives CASSPSGSVNTEAFF.

A few counts support this clone. CDR3 in amino acids: CASSLDREGNEQYF. CDR3 DNA sequence: TGTGCCAGCAGCTTGGATCGAGAGGGCAACGAGCAGTACTTC. This sequence joins TRBV5-4 and TRBJ2-7, with D perhaps TRBD2 (5 bases). Germline CDR1 reads SGHNT; CDR2 reads YYREEE (reference sequence). The CDR3 loop spans 14 amino acids. V shed 0 bases and J shed 5 bases, with 12 bases lying between them.

This rearrangement joins TRBV29-1 to TRBJ2-7, with TRBD1 matching over 9 bases. Per germline, CDR1 SQVTM and CDR2 ANQGSEA. V was clipped by 7 bases and J by 6 bases; unmatched bases: 10. The CDR3 contains 13 residues. The DNA for the CDR3 is TGCAGCGCCGGCGGGGACAGGGTAGGCGAGCAGTACTTC. Protein product: CSAGGDRVGEQYF.

DNA for the CDR3: TGTGCCAGCACTTTTGCCAGCAACAATGAGCAGTTCTTC. Translating gives CASTFASNNEQFF. This chain connects TRBV28 to TRBJ2-1; D remains ambiguous. Deletions cut 7 bases from V and 5 bases from J, with 12 bases between. There are 13 residues in the CDR3. Germline loops: CDR1 MDHEN, CDR2 SYDVKM.

This rearrangement joins TRBV2 to TRBJ2-5; maybe TRBD2 (5 bases). The CDR3 is 13 amino acids. V lost 9 bases to trimming and J lost 4 bases, with 15 bases between them. Germline CDR1 SNHLY, CDR2 FYNNEI. CDR3 nucleotide sequence: TGTGCCAGTCTGAGGGAAATCGGAGAGACCCAGTACTTC. Encoded protein: CASLREIGETQYF. Filled out from reference TRBV2 and TRBJ2-5, the complete variable domain reads EPEVTQTPSHQVTQMGQEVILRCVPISNHLYFYWYRQILGQKVEFLVSFYNNEISEKSEIFDDQFSVERPDGSNFTLKIRSTKLEDSAMYFCASLREIGETQYFGPGTRLLVL.